The 26 T cell receptor beta chains reported below all come from one sample, sequenced in a study of technical replicates of blood from a few donors. Sequenced by immunoSEQ multiplex PCR; TCRdb stores in-frame clones only, minus some. The sample consists of fewer than 100,000 clones, under 95% of them appearing once. The material sequenced was T cells isolated from PBMCs. These receptors came from a human donor in good health.

The J gene is TRBJ1-2, the V gene TRBV14; D unresolved. The V gene's germline CDR1 is SGHDN and CDR2 FVKESK. Trimming took 5 bases from V and 1 from J, leaving 8 bases between them. This CDR3 has 13 amino acids. Here the CDR3 DNA reads TGTGCCAGCAGCAATTACAGTAACTATGGCTACACCTTC. Translated: CASSNYSNYGYTF.

This chain connects TRBV7-9 to TRBJ1-4; TRBD1 might be the D (6 bases). The germline V gene encodes CDR1 SEHNR and CDR2 FQNEAQ (reference sequence). V was shortened by 4 bases and J by 6 bases, with 15 bases between the two germline ends. This CDR3 region has 15 residues. The DNA for the CDR3 is TGTGCCAGCAGCTCGAACCGACAGGAGGATGAAAAACTGTTTTTT. The encoded protein is CASSSNRQEDEKLFF.

In DNA form, the CDR3 reads TGTGCCACCAGCAGCCCCGACCGTGGCCGGTTAGCCAATGAGCAGTTCTTC. Protein product: CATSSPDRGRLANEQFF. The V call is TRBV15, the J call TRBJ2-1; D is unresolved. The CDR3 extends over 17 amino acids. Per the germline V gene, CDR1 is LNHNV and CDR2 is YYDKDF (reference sequence). V was shortened by 3 bases and J by 6 bases, with 21 bases between the two germline ends.

The chain recombines TRBV27 with TRBJ1-2; D is perhaps TRBD1 (6 bases). The CDR3 is made up of 15 amino acids. Germline loops: CDR1 MNHEY, CDR2 SMNVEV (reference sequence). V was clipped by 3 bases and J by 5 bases, with 16 bases between them. CDR3 loop: CASSFQGLNVYGYTF. CDR3 nucleotides: TGTGCCAGCAGTTTTCAGGGGTTGAACGTATATGGCTACACCTTC.

The genes are TRBV19 and TRBJ2-2, with D possibly being TRBD2 (5 bases). The CDR3 is 13 amino acids. Germline CDR1 and CDR2: LNHDA and SQIVND (reference sequence). V was shortened by 7 bases and J by 5 bases, with 11 bases between the two germline ends. This chain's CDR3 is CASTLGGTGELFF. CDR3 coding DNA: TGTGCCAGTACCCTAGGCGGGACCGGGGAGCTGTTTTTT.

This clone was seen a handful of times. The CDR3 sequence is CASSLRSTEAFF. The CDR3 DNA reads as TGTGCCAGCAGCTTACGGAGCACTGAAGCTTTCTTT. The chain carries TRBV7-9 and TRBJ1-1; no clear D. The CDR3 spans 12 residues. Germline CDR1 reads SEHNR; CDR2 reads FQNEAQ (reference sequence). V lost 2 bases to trimming and J lost 4 bases, with 5 bases between them. The complete variable domain, with remaining parts taken from reference TRBV7-9 and TRBJ1-1, reads DTGVSQNPRHKITKRGQNVTFRCDPISEHNRLYWYRQTLGQGPEFLTYFQNEAQLEKSRLLSDRFSAERPKGSFSTLEIQRTEQGDSAMYLCASSLRSTEAFFGQGTRLTVV.

The chain joins TRBV5-6 to TRBJ1-2, with 12 bases aligning to TRBD1. V was clipped by 1 base and J by 8 bases; unmatched bases: 9. Per the germline V gene, CDR1 is SGHDT and CDR2 is YYEEEE. This CDR3 is 16 amino acids long. CDR3 nucleotide sequence: TGTGCCAGCAGCTTGAATGCCGGGACAGGGGGCGGCGGCTACACCTTC. It codes for CASSLNAGTGGGGYTF.

J is TRBJ1-1 and V is TRBV5-1; possibly TRBD1 for D (6 bases). Between the trimmed V and J ends, which lost 1 base and 8 bases, there was a span of 9 bases. This CDR3 contains 12 residues. CDR1 SGHRS and CDR2 YFSETQ come from the germline V gene. The CDR3 is CASSLQGREAFF. CDR3 in DNA: TGCGCCAGCAGCTTGCAGGGGCGGGAAGCTTTCTTT.

The V and J genes are TRBV19 and TRBJ2-5, with TRBD1 identical over 10 bases. J gave up 5 bases and V 0 bases, and 6 bases lay outside the gene matches. This CDR3 spans 16 amino acids. Germline lookup yields CDR1 LNHDA and CDR2 SQIVND (reference sequence). In nucleotides, the CDR3 is TGTGCCAGTAGTATAGAGGACAGGGGGTACGGTGAGACCCAGTACTTC. Translation gives CASSIEDRGYGETQYF.

The rearrangement uses TRBV10-1 and TRBJ2-3; D ambiguous. This CDR3 region has 13 residues. Per germline, CDR1 WNHNN and CDR2 SYGVQD (reference sequence). Trimming pared 5 bases from V and 0 bases from J, leaving 6 bases between. The DNA of the CDR3 is TGCGCCAGCAGTCGGAGAAGCACAGATACGCAGTATTTT. Amino acids: CASSRRSTDTQYF.

The chain has TRBV2 and TRBJ1-5; D uncertain. V shed 4 bases and J shed 2 bases, with 3 bases lying between them. CDR1 and CDR2 (germline): SNHLY, FYNNEI. The CDR3 runs to 12 residues. The CDR3 loop reads CASSGRNQPQHF. Here the CDR3 DNA reads TGTGCCAGCAGTGGGCGCAATCAGCCCCAGCATTTT.

The chain combines TRBV4-2 with TRBJ1-1; no definite D call. CDR3 length equals 12 residues. CDR1 and CDR2 (germline): LGHNA, YNFKEQ. V was trimmed by 3 bases and J by 4 bases, leaving 6 bases between them. CDR3 coding DNA: TGTGCCAGCAGCCAGTCATTCACTGAAGCTTTCTTT. Translating gives CASSQSFTEAFF.

The chain combines TRBV7-9 with TRBJ2-2, with 7 bases identical to TRBD1. The CDR3 is made up of 14 amino acids. Trimming removed 5 bases from V and 4 bases from J; junction bases left unmatched: 4. Germline CDR1 is SEHNR and CDR2 is FQNEAQ (reference sequence). The CDR3 protein is CASSITGVTGELFF. DNA for the CDR3: TGTGCCAGCAGCATAACAGGGGTCACCGGGGAGCTGTTTTTT.

This clone was seen a few times. The CDR3 region is CASSLNRDFNSPLHF. The CDR3 nucleotides read TGTGCCAGCTCGCTAAACAGGGATTTCAATTCACCCCTCCACTTT. The chain is built from TRBV18 and TRBJ1-6; D is possibly TRBD1 (6 bases). CDR3 size: 15 residues. The germline CDR1 and CDR2 sequences are KGHSH and LQKENI. The germline V and J ends were trimmed by 6 bases and 7 bases, with 16 bases remaining between them.

The genes are TRBV4-1 and TRBJ1-6; 7 bases line up with TRBD1. The length of the CDR3 is 15 residues. Germline V lookup: CDR1 MGHRA, CDR2 YSYEKL. Unmatched junction bases numbered 4, after V lost 0 bases and J lost 8 bases. CDR3 sequence (DNA): TGCGCCAGCAGCCAAGAAGGGGGCTGGTATTCACCCCTCCACTTT. It encodes CASSQEGGWYSPLHF.

In this sample, this clone turned up once. The chain combines TRBV2 with TRBJ2-5, with D unclear. This CDR3 is built from 11 residues. Trimming left V 5 bases short and J 2 bases short, with 3 bases between. CDR1 is SNHLY and CDR2 is FYNNEI in the germline V gene. CDR3 in DNA: TGTGCCAGCAGTCTACAAGAGACCCAGTACTTC. Protein product: CASSLQETQYF.

The V gene is TRBV16, the J gene TRBJ1-5, with D tentatively TRBD1 (6 bases). This CDR3 is built from 13 residues. Germline V CDR1 and CDR2: KGHSY, FQNENV. Trimming pared 3 bases from V and 6 bases from J, leaving 9 bases between. The CDR3 region is CASSHRGGQPQHF. The CDR3 DNA follows: TGTGCCAGCAGCCACAGGGGCGGTCAGCCCCAGCATTTT.

CDR3 residues: CASSAGQREGYTF. As DNA, the CDR3 is TGTGCCAGCAGCGCCGGACAGAGGGAAGGCTACACCTTC. The genes are TRBV6-1 and TRBJ1-2; D possibly corresponds to TRBD1 (6 bases). Between the trimmed V and J ends, which lost 6 bases and 8 bases, there was a span of 16 bases. The length of the CDR3 is 13 residues. Germline V gene sequence: CDR1 MNHNS, CDR2 SASEGT.

The rearrangement joins TRBV2 to TRBJ2-2, with D tentatively TRBD2 (5 bases). Germline V gene data show CDR1 as SNHLY and CDR2 as FYNNEI. V shed 7 bases and J shed 6 bases, with 21 bases lying between them. This CDR3 comprises 16 residues. In nucleotides, the CDR3 is TGTGCCAGCAACCTCAGGACTTTCCGTGGGGCCGGGGAGCTGTTTTTT. Protein product: CASNLRTFRGAGELFF.

This chain links TRBV25-1 with TRBJ2-5, with 10 bases identical to TRBD1. CDR1 and CDR2 from the germline V gene are MGHDK and SYGVNS. The ends lost 6 bases at V and 5 bases at J; junction bases unmatched: 9. The CDR3 is made up of 15 amino acids. The CDR3 DNA reads TGTGCCAGCAGCGCGGGACAGGGGTATGGGGAGACCCAGTACTTC. Amino acids: CASSAGQGYGETQYF.

The chain joins TRBV7-8 to TRBJ1-1; a weak D match, TRBD1 (6 bases). Germline V lookup: CDR1 SGHVS, CDR2 FQNEAQ. There are 13 residues in the CDR3. V lost 5 bases to trimming and J lost 5 bases, with 12 bases between them. CDR3 region: CASSRGARTEAFF. The DNA of the CDR3 is TGTGCCAGCAGCCGGGGGGCGCGTACTGAAGCTTTCTTT.

This sequence joins TRBV7-8 and TRBJ2-1; weak D call: TRBD2 (6 bases). CDR3 size: 12 residues. V was trimmed by 8 bases and J by 7 bases, leaving 12 bases between them. CDR1 and CDR2 (germline): SGHVS, FQNEAQ. CDR3 region: CASGSLANEQFF. In DNA, the CDR3 is TGTGCCAGCGGATCCCTAGCGAATGAGCAGTTCTTC.

This clone has only one observation. V is TRBV9 and J is TRBJ1-2, with TRBD1 as a possible D gene (5 bases). This CDR3 has 14 residues. The germline CDR1 and CDR2 sequences are SGDLS and YYNGEE. V was clipped by 0 bases and J by 7 bases, with 13 bases between them. Written as DNA, the CDR3 is TGTGCCAGCAGCGTAGCTAATGCAGGGTTTGGCTACACCTTC. It translates to CASSVANAGFGYTF.

This chain joins TRBV5-1 and TRBJ2-7; 12 bases agree with TRBD1. The CDR3 is 14 amino acids. Trimming removed 5 bases from V and 4 bases from J; junction bases left unmatched: 4. CDR1 and CDR2 (germline): SGHRS, YFSETQ. The CDR3 here is CASRPGQGAYEQYF. The CDR3 DNA reads as TGCGCCAGCAGACCGGGACAGGGGGCTTACGAGCAGTACTTC.

J is TRBJ2-1 and V is TRBV10-3; 10 bases are shared with TRBD1. The length of the CDR3 is 17 residues. In germline, CDR1 is ENHRY, CDR2 SYGVKD. V was clipped by 7 bases and J by 8 bases; unmatched bases: 17. CDR3 in DNA: TGTGCCATCAATGGACAGGGGGGATCGTGGGGTACCGATGAGCAGTTCTTC. Encoded protein: CAINGQGGSWGTDEQFF.

The chain carries TRBV10-3 and TRBJ2-2, with 9 bases that match TRBD1. The CDR3 sequence is 15 residues long. Germline V lookup: CDR1 ENHRY, CDR2 SYGVKD. V was clipped by 10 bases and J by 3 bases; unmatched bases: 9. CDR3 DNA sequence: TGTGCCACAGGACCGGGACAGGGACACACCGGGGAGCTGTTTTTT. Its translation is CATGPGQGHTGELFF.